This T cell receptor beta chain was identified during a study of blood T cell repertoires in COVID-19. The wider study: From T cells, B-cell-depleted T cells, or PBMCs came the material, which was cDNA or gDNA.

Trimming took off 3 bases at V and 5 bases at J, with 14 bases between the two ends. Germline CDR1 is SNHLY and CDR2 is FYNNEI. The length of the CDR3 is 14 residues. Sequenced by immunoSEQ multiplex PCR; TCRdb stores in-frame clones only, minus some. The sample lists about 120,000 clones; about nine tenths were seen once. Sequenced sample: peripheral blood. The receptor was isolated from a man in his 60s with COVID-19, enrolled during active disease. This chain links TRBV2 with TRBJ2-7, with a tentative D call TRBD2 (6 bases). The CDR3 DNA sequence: TGTGCCAGCAGTGACAAAAGCGGGCGAGACGAGCAGTACTTC. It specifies CASSDKSGRDEQYF.